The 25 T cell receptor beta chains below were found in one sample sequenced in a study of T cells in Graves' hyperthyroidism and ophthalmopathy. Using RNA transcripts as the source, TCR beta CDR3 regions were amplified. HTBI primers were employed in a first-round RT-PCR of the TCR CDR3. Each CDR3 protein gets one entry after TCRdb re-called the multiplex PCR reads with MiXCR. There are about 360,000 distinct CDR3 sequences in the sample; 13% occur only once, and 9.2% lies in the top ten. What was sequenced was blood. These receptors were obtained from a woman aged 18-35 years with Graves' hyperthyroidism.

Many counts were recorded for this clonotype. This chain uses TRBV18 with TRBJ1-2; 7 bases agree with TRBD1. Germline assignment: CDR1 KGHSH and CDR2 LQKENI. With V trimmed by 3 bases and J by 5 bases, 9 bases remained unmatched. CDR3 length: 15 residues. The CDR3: CASSPQQGPGYGYTF. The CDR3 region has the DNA TGTGCCAGCTCACCCCAACAGGGGCCAGGGTATGGCTACACCTTC.

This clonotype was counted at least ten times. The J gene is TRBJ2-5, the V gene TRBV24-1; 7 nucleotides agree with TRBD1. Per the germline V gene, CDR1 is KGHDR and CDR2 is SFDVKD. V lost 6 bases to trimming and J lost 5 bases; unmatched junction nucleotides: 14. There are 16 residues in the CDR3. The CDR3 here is CATSPRTGGDIETQYF. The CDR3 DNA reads TGTGCCACCAGTCCCCGGACAGGAGGAGACATTGAGACCCAGTACTTC.

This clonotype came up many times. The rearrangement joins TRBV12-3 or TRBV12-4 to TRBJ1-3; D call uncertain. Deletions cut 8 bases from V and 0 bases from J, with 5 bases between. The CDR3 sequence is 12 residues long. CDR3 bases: TGTGCCAGCCAGAGCTCTGGAAACACCATATATTTT. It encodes CASQSSGNTIYF.

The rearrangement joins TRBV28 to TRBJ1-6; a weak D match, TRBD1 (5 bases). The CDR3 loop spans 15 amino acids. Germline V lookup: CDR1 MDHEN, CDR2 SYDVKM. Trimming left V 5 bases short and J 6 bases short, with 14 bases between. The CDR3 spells CASSPTGTVNSPLHF. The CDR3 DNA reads TGTGCCAGCAGTCCGACCGGGACCGTTAATTCACCCCTCCACTTT. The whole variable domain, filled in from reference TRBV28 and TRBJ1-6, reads DVKVTQSSRYLVKRTGEKVFLECVQDMDHENMFWYRQDPGLGLRLIYFSYDVKMKEKGDIPEGYSVSREKKERFSLILESASTNQTSMYLCASSPTGTVNSPLHFGNGTRLTVT.

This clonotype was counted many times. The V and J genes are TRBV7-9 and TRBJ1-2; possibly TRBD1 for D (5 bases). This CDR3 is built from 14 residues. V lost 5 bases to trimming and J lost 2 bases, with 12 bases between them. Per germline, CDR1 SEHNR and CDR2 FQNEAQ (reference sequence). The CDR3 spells CASSGDRVNYGYTF. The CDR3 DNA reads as TGTGCCAGCAGCGGAGACAGAGTGAACTATGGCTACACCTTC. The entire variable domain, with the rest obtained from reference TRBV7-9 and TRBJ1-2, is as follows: DTGVSQNPRHKITKRGQNVTFRCDPISEHNRLYWYRQTLGQGPEFLTYFQNEAQLEKSRLLSDRFSAERPKGSFSTLEIQRTEQGDSAMYLCASSGDRVNYGYTFGSGTRLTVV.

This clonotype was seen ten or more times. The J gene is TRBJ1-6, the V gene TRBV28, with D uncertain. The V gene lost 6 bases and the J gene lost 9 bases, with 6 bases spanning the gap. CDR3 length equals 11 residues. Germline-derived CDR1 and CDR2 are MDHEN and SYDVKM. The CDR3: CASSSTSPLHF. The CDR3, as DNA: TGTGCCAGCAGCTCCACTTCACCCCTCCACTTT.

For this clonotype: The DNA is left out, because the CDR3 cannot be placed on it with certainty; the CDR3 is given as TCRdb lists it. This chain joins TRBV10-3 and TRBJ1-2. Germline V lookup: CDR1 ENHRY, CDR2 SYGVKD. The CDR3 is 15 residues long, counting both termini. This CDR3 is CAISGGYYSSSGYTF.

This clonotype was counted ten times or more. The CDR3 sequence is CASSQGLAGDTDTQYF. The DNA of the CDR3 is TGTGCCAGCAGCCAGGGACTAGCGGGAGATACAGATACGCAGTATTTT. The chain recombines TRBV6-2 or TRBV6-3 with TRBJ2-3, with 14 bases identical to TRBD2. The J segment lost 3 bases and the V segment lost 6 bases, leaving 5 bases of the junction unmatched. The germline V gene encodes CDR1 MNHEY and CDR2 SVGEGT. The CDR3 totals 16 residues.

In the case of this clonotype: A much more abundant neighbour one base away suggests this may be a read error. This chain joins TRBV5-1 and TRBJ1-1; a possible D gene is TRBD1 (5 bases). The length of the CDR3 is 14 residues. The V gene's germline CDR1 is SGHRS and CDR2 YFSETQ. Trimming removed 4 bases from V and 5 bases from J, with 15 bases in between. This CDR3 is CASSAGQGGTEAFF. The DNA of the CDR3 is TGCGCCAGCAGCGCGGGGCAGGGAGGGACTGAAGCTTTCTTT.

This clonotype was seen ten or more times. Here the CDR3 reads CASSLGGSWGYTF. The CDR3 region has the DNA TGTGCCAGCAGTTTAGGGGGGAGTTGGGGCTACACCTTC. The chain carries TRBV12-3 or TRBV12-4 and TRBJ1-2, with TRBD1 as a possible D gene (5 bases). V was shortened by 1 base and J by 8 bases, with 11 bases between the two germline ends. This CDR3 is built from 13 residues.

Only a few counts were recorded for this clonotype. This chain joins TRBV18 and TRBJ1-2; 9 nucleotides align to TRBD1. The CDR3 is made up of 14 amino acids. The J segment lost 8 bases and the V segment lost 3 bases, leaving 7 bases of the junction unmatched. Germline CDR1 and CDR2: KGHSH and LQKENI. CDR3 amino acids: CASSPGQGVEGYTF. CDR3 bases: TGTGCCAGCTCACCGGGACAGGGAGTGGAAGGCTACACCTTC.

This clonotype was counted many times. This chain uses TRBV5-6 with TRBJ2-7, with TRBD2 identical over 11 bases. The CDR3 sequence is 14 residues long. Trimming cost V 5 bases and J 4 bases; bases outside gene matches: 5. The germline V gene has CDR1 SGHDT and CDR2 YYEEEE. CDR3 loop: CASRTSGRKYEQYF. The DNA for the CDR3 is TGTGCCAGCAGAACTAGCGGGAGAAAGTACGAGCAGTACTTC.

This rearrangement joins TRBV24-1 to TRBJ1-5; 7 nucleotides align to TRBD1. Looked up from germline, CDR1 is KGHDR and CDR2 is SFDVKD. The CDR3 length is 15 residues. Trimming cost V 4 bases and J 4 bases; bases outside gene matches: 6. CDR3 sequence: CATSERTGGNQPQHF. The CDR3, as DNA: TGTGCCACCAGTGAGCGGACAGGAGGAAATCAGCCCCAGCATTTT.

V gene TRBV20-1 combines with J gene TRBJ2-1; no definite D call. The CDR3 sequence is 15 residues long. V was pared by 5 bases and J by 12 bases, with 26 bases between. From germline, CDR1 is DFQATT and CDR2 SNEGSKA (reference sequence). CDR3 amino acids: CSAPSIDGSGRWQFF. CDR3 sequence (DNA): TGCAGTGCTCCGTCCATCGACGGTTCCGGTCGTTGGCAGTTCTTC.

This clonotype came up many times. CDR3 DNA: TGTGCCAGCAGCCAAGATCGGGTGTGGGGCTCTGGAAACACCATATATTTT. Protein: CASSQDRVWGSGNTIYF. The chain links TRBV14 to TRBJ1-3; D unclear. The CDR3 sequence is 17 residues long. The germline V gene has CDR1 SGHDN and CDR2 FVKESK. The V end lost 0 bases, the J end lost 0 bases, and 12 bases lay between the germline ends.

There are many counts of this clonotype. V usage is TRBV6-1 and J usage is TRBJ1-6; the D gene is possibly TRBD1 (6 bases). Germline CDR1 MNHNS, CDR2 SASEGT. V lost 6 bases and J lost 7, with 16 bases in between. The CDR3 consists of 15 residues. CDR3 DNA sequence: TGTGCCAGCAGCCACCTACAGGGTTCGAATTCACCCCTCCACTTT. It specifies CASSHLQGSNSPLHF.

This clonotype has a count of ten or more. The CDR3 region is CASSSGLEQYF. DNA for the CDR3: TGTGCCAGCAGTTCGGGTCTTGAGCAGTACTTC. The chain links TRBV27 to TRBJ2-7; no clear D. This CDR3 is built from 11 residues. Germline values: CDR1 MNHEY, CDR2 SMNVEV (reference sequence). Trimming shortened V by 4 bases and J by 7 bases, and 8 bases separated the two germline ends.

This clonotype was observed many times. CDR3 nucleotide sequence: TGTGCCAGTAGTGCCCAACTCACAGATACGCAGTATTTT. Amino acid sequence: CASSAQLTDTQYF. V and J are TRBV19 and TRBJ2-3, with no clear D. This CDR3 contains 13 residues. The germline V gene encodes CDR1 LNHDA and CDR2 SQIVND (reference sequence). V lost 5 bases to trimming and J lost 2 bases, with 8 bases between them.

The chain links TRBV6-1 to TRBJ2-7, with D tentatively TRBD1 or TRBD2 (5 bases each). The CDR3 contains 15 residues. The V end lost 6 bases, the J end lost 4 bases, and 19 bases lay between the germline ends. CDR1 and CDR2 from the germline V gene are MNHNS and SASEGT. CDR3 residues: CASSPGGDPYYEQYF. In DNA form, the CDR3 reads TGTGCCAGCAGCCCTGGGGGTGACCCTTATTACGAGCAGTACTTC.

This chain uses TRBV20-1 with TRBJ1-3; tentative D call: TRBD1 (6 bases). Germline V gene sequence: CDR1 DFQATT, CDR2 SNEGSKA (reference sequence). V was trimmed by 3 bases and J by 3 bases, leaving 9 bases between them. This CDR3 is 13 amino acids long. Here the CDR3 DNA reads TGCAGTGCTAGTTCAGGGGTTGGAAACACCATATATTTT. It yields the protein CSASSGVGNTIYF.

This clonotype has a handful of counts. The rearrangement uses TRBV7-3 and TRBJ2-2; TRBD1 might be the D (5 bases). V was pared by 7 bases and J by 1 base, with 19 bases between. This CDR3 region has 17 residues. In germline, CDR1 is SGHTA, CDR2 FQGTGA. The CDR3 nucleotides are TGTGCCAGCAACCCCGGTGGGTGGGGCGGGAACACCGGGGAGCTGTTTTTT. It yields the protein CASNPGGWGGNTGELFF.

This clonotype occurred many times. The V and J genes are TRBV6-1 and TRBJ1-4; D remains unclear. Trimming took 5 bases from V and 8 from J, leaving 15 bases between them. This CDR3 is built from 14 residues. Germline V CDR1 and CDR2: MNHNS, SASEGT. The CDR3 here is CASSYSAGGEKLFF. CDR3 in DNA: TGTGCCAGCAGTTATTCTGCAGGCGGGGAAAAACTGTTTTTT.

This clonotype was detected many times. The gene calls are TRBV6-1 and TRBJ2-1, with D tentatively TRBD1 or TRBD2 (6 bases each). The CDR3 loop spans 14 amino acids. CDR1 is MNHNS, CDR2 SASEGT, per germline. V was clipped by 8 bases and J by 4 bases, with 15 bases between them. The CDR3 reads CASCRQGRYNEQFF. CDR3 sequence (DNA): TGTGCCAGCTGCCGCCAGGGGAGGTACAATGAGCAGTTCTTC.

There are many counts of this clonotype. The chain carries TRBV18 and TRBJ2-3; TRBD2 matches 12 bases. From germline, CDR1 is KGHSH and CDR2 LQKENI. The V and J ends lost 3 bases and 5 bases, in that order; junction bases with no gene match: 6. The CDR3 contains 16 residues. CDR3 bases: TGTGCCAGCTCACCCCCGACTAGCGGGGGTGAAGATACGCAGTATTTT. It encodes CASSPPTSGGEDTQYF.

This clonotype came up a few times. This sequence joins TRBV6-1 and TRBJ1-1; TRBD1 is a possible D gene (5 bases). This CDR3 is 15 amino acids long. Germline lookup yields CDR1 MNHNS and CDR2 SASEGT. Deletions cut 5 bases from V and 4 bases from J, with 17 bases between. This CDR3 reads CASSPRPGPRTEAFF. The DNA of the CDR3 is TGTGCCAGCAGTCCCCGACCAGGGCCCCGCACTGAAGCTTTCTTT.